The rows below give T cell receptor beta chains drawn from one sample of a study of T cell responses to AZD1222 COVID-19 vaccine. Sequencing used immunoSEQ multiplex PCR; TCRdb keeps in-frame clones, though not all of them. The table shows 130,000 to 150,000 clones, with roughly 89% occurring only once. Sequenced here: peripheral blood, sampled on day 0 of AZD1222 vaccination. These receptors were collected from an adult in good health. Both conserved end residues are part of each CDR3. Fields, in order: clone size, V gene, J gene, D gene, CDR3 protein, CDR3 DNA. A D gene is named only where the DNA matches it firmly. Part of the rows lack a size; the others show once, few, many or a class for expanded clones.

clone_size: .; v_call: TRBV18; j_call: TRBJ2-1; d_call: .; cdr3_aa: CASSTDQDNEQFF; cdr3_nt: TGTGCCAGCTCTACCGATCAGGACAATGAGCAGTTCTTC
clone_size: .; v_call: TRBV27; j_call: TRBJ2-7; d_call: .; cdr3_aa: CASSRGLRESPRSYEQYF; cdr3_nt: TGTGCCAGCAGTCGCGGGTTGAGAGAGTCTCCGCGCTCCTACGAGCAGTACTTC
clone_size: .; v_call: TRBV27; j_call: TRBJ2-5; d_call: .; cdr3_aa: CASSPRSWYNQETQYF; cdr3_nt: TGTGCCAGCAGTCCACGAAGTTGGTATAACCAAGAGACCCAGTACTTC
clone_size: .; v_call: TRBV27; j_call: TRBJ2-1; d_call: .; cdr3_aa: CASSLLAVYNEQFF; cdr3_nt: TGTGCCAGCAGTTTGCTAGCAGTGTACAATGAGCAGTTCTTC
clone_size: .; v_call: TRBV5-5; j_call: TRBJ2-7; d_call: .; cdr3_aa: CASSPATWAYEQYF; cdr3_nt: TGTGCCAGCAGCCCAGCAACCTGGGCCTACGAGCAGTACTTC
clone_size: .; v_call: TRBV4-1; j_call: TRBJ1-4; d_call: .; cdr3_aa: CASSQLPTAFNEKLFF; cdr3_nt: TGCGCCAGCAGCCAATTGCCGACCGCTTTTAATGAAAAACTGTTTTTT
clone_size: .; v_call: TRBV14; j_call: TRBJ2-3; d_call: .; cdr3_aa: CASSQVGYGADTQYF; cdr3_nt: TGTGCCAGCAGCCAAGTCGGCTACGGCGCGGATACGCAGTATTTT
clone_size: .; v_call: TRBV5-6; j_call: TRBJ1-5; d_call: TRBD1; cdr3_aa: CASSLGGGGQPQHF; cdr3_nt: TGTGCCAGCAGCTTGGGAGGAGGGGGCCAGCCCCAGCATTTT
clone_size: .; v_call: TRBV5-1; j_call: TRBJ2-3; d_call: .; cdr3_aa: CASSSGWAGTDTQYF; cdr3_nt: TGCGCCAGCAGCTCGGGGTGGGCAGGGACAGATACGCAGTATTTT
clone_size: .; v_call: TRBV3-1/TRBV3-2; j_call: TRBJ1-1; d_call: .; cdr3_aa: CASSQDLEGRGTEAFF; cdr3_nt: TGTGCCAGCAGCCAAGATCTAGAAGGGAGGGGCACTGAAGCTTTCTTT
clone_size: .; v_call: TRBV7-9; j_call: TRBJ2-7; d_call: TRBD2; cdr3_aa: CASSTRTSGRAYEQYF; cdr3_nt: TGTGCCAGCAGCACACGGACTAGCGGGAGGGCCTACGAGCAGTACTTC
clone_size: .; v_call: TRBV11-1; j_call: TRBJ1-4; d_call: .; cdr3_aa: CASSFYGGGEKLFF; cdr3_nt: TGTGCCAGCAGCTTTTACGGAGGTGGTGAAAAACTGTTTTTT
clone_size: .; v_call: TRBV5-6; j_call: TRBJ1-5; d_call: .; cdr3_aa: CASSLGQRNQPQHF; cdr3_nt: TGTGCCAGCAGCTTGGGTCAGCGCAATCAGCCCCAGCATTTT
clone_size: .; v_call: TRBV6-5; j_call: TRBJ1-3; d_call: TRBD1; cdr3_aa: CASSYRDSGNTIYF; cdr3_nt: TGTGCCAGCAGTTACAGGGACAGTGGAAACACCATATATTTT
clone_size: few; v_call: TRBV4-2; j_call: TRBJ2-7; d_call: .; cdr3_aa: CASSQISARATYEQYF; cdr3_nt: TGTGCCAGCAGCCAAATCTCCGCCCGCGCAACCTACGAGCAGTACTTC
clone_size: .; v_call: TRBV6-7; j_call: TRBJ2-7; d_call: TRBD1; cdr3_aa: CASSSDRGTKTRADEQYF; cdr3_nt: TGTGCCAGCAGTTCCGACAGGGGGACGAAGACTAGAGCGGACGAGCAGTACTTC
clone_size: .; v_call: TRBV19; j_call: TRBJ1-6; d_call: TRBD1; cdr3_aa: CASKGTGVSSPLHF; cdr3_nt: TGTGCCAGTAAGGGGACAGGGGTATCTTCACCCCTCCACTTT
clone_size: .; v_call: TRBV6-4; j_call: TRBJ1-2; d_call: .; cdr3_aa: CARPKDLRGYGYTF; cdr3_nt: TGTGCCAGGCCGAAGGACCTACGGGGGTATGGCTACACCTTC